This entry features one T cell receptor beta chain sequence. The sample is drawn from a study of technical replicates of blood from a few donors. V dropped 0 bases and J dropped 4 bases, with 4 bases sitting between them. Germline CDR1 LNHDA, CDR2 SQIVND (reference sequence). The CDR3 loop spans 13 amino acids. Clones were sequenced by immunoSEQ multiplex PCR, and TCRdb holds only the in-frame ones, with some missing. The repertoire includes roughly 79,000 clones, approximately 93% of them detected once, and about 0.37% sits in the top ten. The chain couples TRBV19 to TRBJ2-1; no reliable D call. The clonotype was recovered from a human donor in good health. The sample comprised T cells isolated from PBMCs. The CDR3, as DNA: TGTGCCAGTAGTATAGAACAATACAATGAGCAGTTCTTC. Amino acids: CASSIEQYNEQFF.